This record concerns one T cell receptor beta chain sequence. This entry comes from a study of blood T cell repertoires in COVID-19. Study overall: Samples representing acute and convalescent COVID-19 were sourced from the United States, Italy and Spain. PBMCs, B-cell-depleted T cells, or T cells provided the cDNA or gDNA that made up the material.

Authors' analysis steps: It was from reference gene primer amplification that nucleated cell counts were estimated. Sequencing was performed with immunoSEQ multiplex PCR; in TCRdb, only in-frame clones are kept and a portion is missing. V, J and clone size are taken as reported in that table, and D and trimming were inferred from the DNA itself. Of about 310,000 clones in the sample, around 86% were seen once. Germline V gene sequence: CDR1 SNHLY, CDR2 FYNNEI. The length of the CDR3 is 17 residues. Trimming removed 3 bases from V and 0 bases from J; junction bases left unmatched: 5. The clonotype was recovered from a middle-aged man with active or convalescent COVID-19. Specimen: peripheral blood. The chain recombines TRBV2 with TRBJ1-6; 7 bases are a match to TRBD1. The CDR3 reads CASSEWDSSSYNSPLHF. The CDR3 coding sequence is TGTGCCAGCAGTGAGTGGGACAGTAGCTCCTATAATTCACCCCTCCACTTT.